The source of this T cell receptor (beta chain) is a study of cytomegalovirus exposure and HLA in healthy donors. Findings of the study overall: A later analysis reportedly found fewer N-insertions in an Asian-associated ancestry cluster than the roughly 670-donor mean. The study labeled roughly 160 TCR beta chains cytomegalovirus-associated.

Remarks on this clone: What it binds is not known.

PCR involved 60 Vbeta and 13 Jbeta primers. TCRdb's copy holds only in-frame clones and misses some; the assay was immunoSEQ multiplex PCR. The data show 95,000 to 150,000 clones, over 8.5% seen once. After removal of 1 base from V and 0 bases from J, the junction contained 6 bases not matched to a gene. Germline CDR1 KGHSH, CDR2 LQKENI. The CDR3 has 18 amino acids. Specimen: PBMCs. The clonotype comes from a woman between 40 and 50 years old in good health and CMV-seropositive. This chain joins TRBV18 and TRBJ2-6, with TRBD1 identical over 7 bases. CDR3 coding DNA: TGTGCCAGCTCACCACGGGACAGACCCAACTCTGGGGCCAACGTCCTGACTTTC. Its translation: CASSPRDRPNSGANVLTF.